The clone carrying this T cell receptor beta chain was seen more than once but under ten times. The sample comes from a study of T cells after posttransplantation cyclophosphamide. With 3 bases removed from V and 3 bases from J, the gap between germline ends came to 12 bases. Germline V gives CDR1 PRHDT, CDR2 FYEKMQ (reference sequence). The CDR3 consists of 14 residues. A marrow graft followed busulfan-fludarabine conditioning, with cyclophosphamide on days +3 and +4. Assay: immunoSEQ multiplex PCR; the TCRdb copy retains only in-frame clones and omits some. Altogether roughly 10,000 clones were found in the sample, and no singletons occur.

The TCR comes from a male patient aged 45 to 59 who received an allogeneic stem cell transplant from a related donor and was CMV-positive. The T cells may partly be graft donor cells. The sample in question was PBMCs, obtained less than 370 days after allogeneic stem cell transplant with posttransplant cyclophosphamide. The V gene is TRBV13, the J gene TRBJ2-7; D perhaps matches TRBD2 (6 bases). CDR3 sequence reads: CASSLGGGVYEQYF. CDR3 DNA: TGTGCCAGCAGCTTGGGGGGAGGAGTCTACGAGCAGTACTTC.